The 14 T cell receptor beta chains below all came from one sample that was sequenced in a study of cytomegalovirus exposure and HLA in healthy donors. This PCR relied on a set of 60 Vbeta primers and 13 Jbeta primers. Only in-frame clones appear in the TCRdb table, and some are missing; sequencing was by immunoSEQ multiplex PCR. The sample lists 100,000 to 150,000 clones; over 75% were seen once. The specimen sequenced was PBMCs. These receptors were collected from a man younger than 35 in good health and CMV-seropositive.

The CDR3 is CASSYVDSDFYGYTF. The CDR3 DNA reads TGTGCCAGCAGTTATGTGGACAGCGATTTTTATGGCTACACCTTC. V usage is TRBV6-5 and J usage is TRBJ1-2; possible D gene TRBD1, 6 bases. Germline assignment: CDR1 MNHEY and CDR2 SVGAGI. V shed 3 bases and J shed 5 bases, with 16 bases lying between them. This CDR3 region has 15 residues.

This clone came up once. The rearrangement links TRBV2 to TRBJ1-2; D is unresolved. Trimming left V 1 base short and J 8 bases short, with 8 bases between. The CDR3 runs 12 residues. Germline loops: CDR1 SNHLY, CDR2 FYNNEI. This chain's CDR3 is CASSEEAGGYTF. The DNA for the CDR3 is TGTGCCAGCAGTGAAGAGGCCGGGGGCTACACCTTC.

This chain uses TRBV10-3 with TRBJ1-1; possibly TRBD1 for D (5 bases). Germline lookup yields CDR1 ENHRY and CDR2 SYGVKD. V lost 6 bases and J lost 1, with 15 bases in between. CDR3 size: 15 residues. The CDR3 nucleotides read TGTGCCATCAGGGTAAGCAGGGATTCGAACACTGAAGCTTTCTTT. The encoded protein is CAIRVSRDSNTEAFF.

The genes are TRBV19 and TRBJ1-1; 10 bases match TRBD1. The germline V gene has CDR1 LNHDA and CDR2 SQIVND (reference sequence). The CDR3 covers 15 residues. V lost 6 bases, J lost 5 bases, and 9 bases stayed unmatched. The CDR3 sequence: CASREGTGARTEAFF. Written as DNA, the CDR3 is TGTGCCAGTAGGGAAGGGACAGGGGCGCGAACTGAAGCTTTCTTT. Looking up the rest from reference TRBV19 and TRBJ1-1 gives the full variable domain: DGGITQSPKYLFRKEGQNVTLSCEQNLNHDAMYWYRQDPGQGLRLIYYSQIVNDFQKGDIAEGYSVSREKKESFPLTVTSAQKNPTAFYLCASREGTGARTEAFFGQGTRLTVV.

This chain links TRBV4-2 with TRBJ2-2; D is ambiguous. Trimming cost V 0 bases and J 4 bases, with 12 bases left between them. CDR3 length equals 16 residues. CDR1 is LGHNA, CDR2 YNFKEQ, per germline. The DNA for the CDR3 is TGTGCCAGCAGCCAAGATTACCTTGTAGTCACCGGGGAGCTGTTTTTT. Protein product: CASSQDYLVVTGELFF.

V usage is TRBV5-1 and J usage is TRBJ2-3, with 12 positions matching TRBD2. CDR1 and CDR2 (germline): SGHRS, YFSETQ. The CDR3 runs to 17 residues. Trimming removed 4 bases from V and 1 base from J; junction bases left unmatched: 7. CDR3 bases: TGCGCCAGCAGCCCCGGGACTAGCGGGTATGGCACAGATACGCAGTATTTT. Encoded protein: CASSPGTSGYGTDTQYF.

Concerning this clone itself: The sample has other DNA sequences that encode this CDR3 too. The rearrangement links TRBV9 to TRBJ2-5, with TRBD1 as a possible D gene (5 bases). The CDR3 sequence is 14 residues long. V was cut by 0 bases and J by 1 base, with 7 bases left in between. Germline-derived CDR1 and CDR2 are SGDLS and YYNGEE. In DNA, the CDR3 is TGTGCCAGCAGCGTAGGGACAACCCAAGAGACCCAGTACTTC. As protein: CASSVGTTQETQYF.

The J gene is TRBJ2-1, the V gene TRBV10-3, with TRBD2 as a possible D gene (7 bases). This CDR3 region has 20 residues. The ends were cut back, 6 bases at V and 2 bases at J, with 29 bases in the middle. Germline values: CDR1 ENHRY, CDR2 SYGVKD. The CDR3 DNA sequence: TGTGCCATCAGCCCCACCAAAGGGGGAGGGCTTCTCATAACCTACAATGAGCAGTTCTTC. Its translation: CAISPTKGGGLLITYNEQFF.

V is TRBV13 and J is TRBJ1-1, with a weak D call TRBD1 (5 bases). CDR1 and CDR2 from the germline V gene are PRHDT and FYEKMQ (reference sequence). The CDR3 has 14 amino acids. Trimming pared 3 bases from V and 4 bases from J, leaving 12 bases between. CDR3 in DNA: TGTGCCAGCAGCTTTTGGGGGGACCCCACTGAAGCTTTCTTT. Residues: CASSFWGDPTEAFF.

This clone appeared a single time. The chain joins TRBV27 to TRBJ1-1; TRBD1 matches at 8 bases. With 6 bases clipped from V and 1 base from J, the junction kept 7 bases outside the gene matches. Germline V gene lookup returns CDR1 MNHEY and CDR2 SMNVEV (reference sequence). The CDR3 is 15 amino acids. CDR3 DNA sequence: TGTGCCAGCAGGCGACAGGGGATCGAGAACACTGAAGCTTTCTTT. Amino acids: CASRRQGIENTEAFF.

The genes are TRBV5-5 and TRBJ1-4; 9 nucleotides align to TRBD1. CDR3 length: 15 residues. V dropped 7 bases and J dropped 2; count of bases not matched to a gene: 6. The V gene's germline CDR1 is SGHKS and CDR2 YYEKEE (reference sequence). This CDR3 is CASDGTGLTNEKLFF. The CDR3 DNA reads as TGTGCCAGCGACGGGACAGGGTTGACTAATGAAAAACTGTTTTTT.

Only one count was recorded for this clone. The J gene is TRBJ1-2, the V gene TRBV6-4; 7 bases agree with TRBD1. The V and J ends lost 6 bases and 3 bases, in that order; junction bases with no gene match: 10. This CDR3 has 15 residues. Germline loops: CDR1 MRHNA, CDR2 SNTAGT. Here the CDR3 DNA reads TGTGCCAGCAGGGGGGACAGCTTGGTCGACTATGGCTACACCTTC. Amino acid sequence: CASRGDSLVDYGYTF.

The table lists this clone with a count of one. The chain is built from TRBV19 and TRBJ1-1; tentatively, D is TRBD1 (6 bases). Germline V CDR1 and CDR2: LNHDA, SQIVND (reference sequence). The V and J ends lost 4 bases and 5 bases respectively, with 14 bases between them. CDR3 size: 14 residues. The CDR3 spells CASSTKGVGTEAFF. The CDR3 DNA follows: TGTGCCAGTAGTACCAAGGGGGTGGGAACTGAAGCTTTCTTT.

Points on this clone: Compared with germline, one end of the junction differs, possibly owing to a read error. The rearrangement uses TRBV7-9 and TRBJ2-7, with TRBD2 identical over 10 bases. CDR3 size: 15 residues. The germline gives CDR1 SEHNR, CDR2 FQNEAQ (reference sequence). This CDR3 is CSSSSLAGAIYEQYF. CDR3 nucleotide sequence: TGTTCCAGCAGCTCCCTAGCGGGAGCTATCTACGAGCAGTACTTC.